The rows below give T cell receptor beta chains drawn from one sample of a study of blood T cells in healthy people across ages. TCRdb recomputed calls from the 5' RACE reads with MiXCR, one row per CDR3 protein. Here the sample spans 750,000 to 1,000,000 distinct CDR3 sequences, roughly 29% being singletons. The data also belong to a second study, concerning T cells of mothers and their children.

Sequencing was done on a sample of blood. These receptors were obtained from a woman in her forties in good health. CDR3s include the opening cysteine and the closing phenylalanine or tryptophan. A D gene is named only where the DNA matches it firmly. Expanded clones are given a class, and other clones once, few, many or no size at all.

abundance,j_gene,v_gene,d_gene,CDR3nt,CDR3aa
NA,TRBJ1-1,TRBV7-3,NA,TGTGCCAGCAGCCCCAGGTTGTCTGAAGCTTTCTTT,CASSPRLSEAFF
NA,TRBJ2-5,TRBV7-9,NA,TGTGCCAGCAGCTTAGCGGGCAGGGAGACCCGGTACTTC,CASSLAGRETRYF
few,TRBJ1-6,TRBV4-3,NA,TGCGCCAGCAGCCCTTCTGTGGCAGGGAGTTCACCCCTCCACTTT,CASSPSVAGSSPLHF
few,TRBJ2-7,TRBV12-5,NA,TGTGCTAGTGGTCCCGGGATCGGGGTCGAGCAGTACTTC,CASGPGIGVEQYF
NA,TRBJ1-2,TRBV5-1,TRBD1,TGCGCCAGCACCGACCTGACAGGGGGATATGGCTACACCTTC,CASTDLTGGYGYTF
many,TRBJ2-5,TRBV7-3,NA,TGTGCCAGCAGCTTGCTGCCGAACCAAGAGACCCAGTACTTC,CASSLLPNQETQYF
NA,TRBJ1-1,TRBV14,NA,TGTGCCAGCAGCCAAGTATCCGGGGGCCGCATGAACACTGAAGCTTTCTTT,CASSQVSGGRMNTEAFF
many,TRBJ2-7,TRBV11-2,NA,TGTGCCAGCAGCTTATTGGCAGGGGACGTCTACGAGCAGTACTTC,CASSLLAGDVYEQYF
few,TRBJ2-3,TRBV7-2,TRBD2,TGTGCCACCACTCCCCCCCCTAGCGGGGGGGCGGATACGCAGTATTTT,CATTPPPSGGADTQYF
NA,TRBJ1-1,TRBV12-3/TRBV12-4,NA,TGTGCCAGCATCGGCGCAGGGGTGAACACTGAAGCTTTCTTT,CASIGAGVNTEAFF
few,TRBJ2-4,TRBV14,TRBD1,TGTGCCAGCAGCTCTACAGGGGGTAAAGCCAAAAACATTCAGTACTTC,CASSSTGGKAKNIQYF
NA,TRBJ2-7,TRBV5-1,TRBD2,TGCGCCAGCAGCTACTATAGCGGGGGGTACTACGAGCAGTACTTC,CASSYYSGGYYEQYF
NA,TRBJ2-3,TRBV6-6,TRBD1,TGTGCCAGCAGAATAGGCGCCGGGACAGACCTCGCAGATACGCAGTATTTT,CASRIGAGTDLADTQYF
few,TRBJ2-5,TRBV3-1,TRBD2,TGTGCCAGCACCTCCTTAGCGGGGGGAGAGACCCAGTACTTC,CASTSLAGGETQYF
few,TRBJ2-5,TRBV7-6,TRBD1,TGTGCCAGCAGCTTCCTAGGACAGGGGGAAGAGACCCAGTACTTC,CASSFLGQGEETQYF
NA,TRBJ2-2,TRBV5-6,NA,TGTGCCAGCAGCCGCAATGGCCGAGCCGGGGAGCTGTTTTTT,CASSRNGRAGELFF
many,TRBJ2-7,TRBV15,NA,TGTGCCACCAGCAGAGACTCTTGGGGGATTCGACCGGGCTACGAGCAGTACTTC,CATSRDSWGIRPGYEQYF
NA,TRBJ1-1,TRBV28,TRBD1,TGTGCCAGCAGTTTGGGGACAGGGGGCTTCACAGAAGCTTTCTTT,CASSLGTGGFTEAFF
many,TRBJ2-5,TRBV7-9,NA,TGTGCCAGCAGCCTCGGACATACCCAAGAGACCCAGTACTTC,CASSLGHTQETQYF
many,TRBJ2-7,TRBV28,NA,TGTGCCAGCAGTTTCGGCGTTGCCTACGAGCAGTACTTC,CASSFGVAYEQYF
once,TRBJ2-1,TRBV29-1,NA,TGCAGCGCTCAACGGGGGGCGGGGCAGGACGTGGAGTTCTTC,CSAQRGAGQDVEFF
NA,TRBJ2-7,TRBV19,NA,TGTGCCAGTAGTATAAAATTAGGACGGAACTACGAGCAGTACTTC,CASSIKLGRNYEQYF
NA,TRBJ1-1,TRBV29-1,TRBD1,TGCAGCGTTGGAGGGACAGGCACTGAAGCTTTCTTT,CSVGGTGTEAFF
NA,TRBJ2-5,TRBV7-2,TRBD1,TGTGCCAGCAGCTTAGCCCAGACAGGGGAGCTGGGGACCCAGTACTTC,CASSLAQTGELGTQYF
NA,TRBJ2-7,TRBV19,TRBD2,TGTGTCAGTAGTCCGACTAGCGGGGGGGAGCAGTACTTC,CVSSPTSGGEQYF
few,TRBJ2-4,TRBV7-9,TRBD1,TGTGCCAGCACCCGGACAGGGGAAAACATTCAGTACTTC,CASTRTGENIQYF
few,TRBJ1-1,TRBV18,NA,TGTGCCAGCTCACCAGGATTAGGGGCAGGGAAAGTCAGCACTGAAGCTTTCTTT,CASSPGLGAGKVSTEAFF
few,TRBJ2-1,TRBV7-3,NA,TGTGCCAGCAGCTCTTTCTACTACAATGAGCAGTTCTTC,CASSSFYYNEQFF
NA,TRBJ2-5,TRBV7-2,NA,TGTGCCAGCAGCTCTAATGGCCCCCAGTACTTC,CASSSNGPQYF
many,TRBJ2-3,TRBV28,NA,TGTGCCAGCAGTTTATACCCACTAGGAGATACGCAGTATTTT,CASSLYPLGDTQYF
many,TRBJ2-1,TRBV28,TRBD2,TGTGCCAGCAGTGCCGGGACTAGCGGGGGTAATGAGCAGTTCTTC,CASSAGTSGGNEQFF
few,TRBJ1-5,TRBV7-2,TRBD1,TGTGCCAGCAGCGCCGGACAGGGGCATAGCAATCAGCCCCAGCATTTT,CASSAGQGHSNQPQHF
many,TRBJ2-1,TRBV7-3,TRBD1,TGTGCCAGCAGCTTAGGGACAGGGCTTGAGCAGTTCTTC,CASSLGTGLEQFF
NA,TRBJ2-3,TRBV7-2,NA,TGTGCCAGCAGCCCGGGACCCTCGCCTAATACGCAGTATTTT,CASSPGPSPNTQYF
NA,TRBJ1-1,TRBV29-1,NA,TGCAGCGTTGAAGATTCCGACGGGGGCACTGAAGCTTTCTTT,CSVEDSDGGTEAFF
few,TRBJ1-1,TRBV5-1,NA,TGCGCCAGCCAACGCCTGGGGGGGAACACTGAAGCTTTCTTT,CASQRLGGNTEAFF